This TCR beta chain derives from a study of blood T cell repertoires in COVID-19. Looking at the study overall: Specimens from acute and convalescent COVID-19 originated in the United States, Italy and Spain. PBMCs, B-cell-depleted T cells, or T cells provided the cDNA or gDNA that made up the material.

CDR3 length equals 14 residues. The germline CDR1 and CDR2 sequences are MNHNY and SVGAGI (reference sequence). Losses at the gene ends were 2 bases for V and 9 bases for J; bases not matched to a gene: 4. Original handling: The assay estimated nucleated cells by amplifying reference gene primers. Repertoires were generated with immunoSEQ multiplex PCR, while TCRdb's copy carries only in-frame clones and drops some. V, J and clone size reflect that table, while D and trimming were determined from the DNA. The data hold just under 150,000 clones, with 87% observed a single time. This sequence was found in a woman in her 50s with acute or convalescent COVID-19. The sequenced sample consisted of peripheral blood. The chain is built from TRBV6-6 and TRBJ1-4; 9 bases line up with TRBD1. The CDR3 sequence: CASSYDRGGKKLFF. CDR3 nucleotides: TGTGCCAGCAGTTACGACAGGGGGGGGAAAAAACTGTTTTTT.